This T cell receptor beta chain derives from a study of sequential checkpoint blockade in melanoma. This clone was seen more than once but under ten times. Measured with immunoSEQ multiplex PCR; TCRdb has only the in-frame clones, and not every one. The table has 7,000 to 9,500 clones, about a quarter seen once; the top ten hold 5.9%. As to treatment: randomized to nivolumab then ipilimumab (arm A) or the reverse (arm B). Unmatched junction bases numbered 8, after V lost 5 bases and J lost 5 bases. From germline, CDR1 is GTSNPN and CDR2 SVGIG (reference sequence). The CDR3 loop spans 13 amino acids. The material sequenced was tumor tissue (inferred from file names), taken from a patient given nivolumab and ipilimumab in sequence. V usage is TRBV30 and J usage is TRBJ1-1, with 7 nucleotides matching TRBD1. The TCR comes from a human donor with melanoma. The CDR3 sequence: CAWDRVVWTEAFF. CDR3 DNA: TGTGCCTGGGACAGGGTAGTATGGACTGAAGCTTTCTTT.